Listed below are T cell receptor beta chains from one sample, sequenced in a study of PD-L1 blockade in urothelial cancer. The assay was immunoSEQ multiplex PCR, and TCRdb's table has in-frame clones only and misses some. The data hold over 75,000 clones, with roughly 90% observed a single time. The source material was PBMCs, sampled around atezolizumab (anti-PD-L1) treatment. The receptors stem from a woman aged 80 or over with urothelial cancer. CDR3s include the opening cysteine and the closing phenylalanine or tryptophan. The D gene is left open where the match is weak. The listing skips clone size in some rows; elsewhere it reads once, few, many or a size class.

J gene: TRBJ1-3; V gene: TRBV7-5; clone size: NA; D gene: NA; CDR3 protein: CVRSPTGNSGNTIYF; CDR3 DNA: TGTGTCAGAAGCCCGACAGGGAACTCTGGAAACACCATATATTTT
J gene: TRBJ1-5; V gene: TRBV28; clone size: NA; D gene: NA; CDR3 protein: CASSLSIAGNQPQHF; CDR3 DNA: TGTGCCAGCAGTTTGAGTATAGCTGGTAATCAGCCCCAGCATTTT
J gene: TRBJ2-3; V gene: TRBV5-1; clone size: NA; D gene: NA; CDR3 protein: CASSPSSTDTQYF; CDR3 DNA: TGCGCCAGCAGCCCCTCTAGCACAGATACGCAGTATTTT
J gene: TRBJ2-5; V gene: TRBV29-1; clone size: once; D gene: NA; CDR3 protein: CSVEEGGETQYF; CDR3 DNA: TGCAGCGTTGAAGAAGGAGGAGAGACCCAGTACTTC
J gene: TRBJ2-1; V gene: TRBV19; clone size: many; D gene: TRBD2; CDR3 protein: CASRLAGGEQFF; CDR3 DNA: TGTGCCAGTCGGCTAGCGGGAGGGGAGCAGTTCTTC
J gene: TRBJ2-7; V gene: TRBV7-6; clone size: NA; D gene: NA; CDR3 protein: CASSPQGGPYEQYF; CDR3 DNA: TGTGCCAGCAGCCCCCAGGGCGGCCCATACGAGCAGTACTTC
J gene: TRBJ2-1; V gene: TRBV6-1; clone size: NA; D gene: NA; CDR3 protein: CASSEFGLSFGPGQYNEQFF; CDR3 DNA: TGTGCCAGCAGTGAATTCGGTTTGAGTTTTGGACCTGGACAGTACAATGAGCAGTTCTTC
J gene: TRBJ2-7; V gene: TRBV7-9; clone size: NA; D gene: TRBD2; CDR3 protein: CASSLAGGLAGVDYEQYF; CDR3 DNA: TGTGCCAGCAGCTTAGCGGGGGGCCTAGCGGGAGTGGATTACGAGCAGTACTTC
J gene: TRBJ2-1; V gene: TRBV6-6; clone size: NA; D gene: TRBD1; CDR3 protein: CASSLGQGWSYNEQFF; CDR3 DNA: TGTGCCAGCAGCCTGGGACAGGGCTGGTCCTACAATGAGCAGTTCTTC
J gene: TRBJ2-1; V gene: TRBV11-2; clone size: NA; D gene: NA; CDR3 protein: CASSLIASWDEQFF; CDR3 DNA: TGTGCCAGCAGCTTAATCGCTAGCTGGGATGAGCAGTTCTTC